Below, 17 T cell receptor beta chains from the same sample are listed, as sequenced in a study of T-cell reconstitution after alpha-beta-depleted transplantation in children (dated by TCRdb to the mid-2010s). The meaning of the sample's treatment or condition label: allogeneic hematopoietic cell transplantation with graft depleted of TCRalphabeta T cells and CD19 B cells. The library was generated by PCR. TCRdb names Illumina HiSeq 2500 as the instrument used. Molecular barcoding was employed in the preparation of TCR libraries, with unique molecular identifiers being used to normalize TCRbeta repertoire quantification. TCRdb passed the public sequencing reads through fastp at Q25 and MiXCR, retaining productive beta sequences. Rows are unified per CDR3 protein, each entry keeping the most common DNA and genes. The table for this sample lists 450,000 to 550,000 distinct CDR3 sequences; over 10% of them were counted only once. The top ten clones comprise 13% to 15% of the sample.

The sequencing here drew on PBMCs, mostly from graft donor cells, taken 180 days after TCRalphabeta/CD19-depleted stem cell transplant. All receptors derive from a female patient aged 2 to 10 who had a stem cell transplant for aplastic anemia, so the T cells may come from the graft donor.

This clonotype has at least ten counts. J is TRBJ2-1 and V is TRBV20-1, with D perhaps matching TRBD2 (6 bases). The CDR3 covers 14 residues. From germline, CDR1 is DFQATT and CDR2 SNEGSKA (reference sequence). V lost 6 bases to trimming and J lost 3 bases, with 15 bases between them. The CDR3 nucleotides read TGCAGTGCCAAGCGGGTCACCAACTACAATGAGCAGTTCTTC. Its translation: CSAKRVTNYNEQFF.

This clonotype was seen a handful of times. This chain connects TRBV24-1 to TRBJ2-2, with D tentatively TRBD2 (5 bases). The germline V and J ends were trimmed by 5 bases and 6 bases, with 15 bases remaining between them. This CDR3 is 15 amino acids long. Looked up from germline, CDR1 is KGHDR and CDR2 is SFDVKD. The DNA of the CDR3 is TGTGCCACCAGTGTAAATGAGGGCTGTGCCGGGGAGCTGTTTTTT. Translation: CATSVNEGCAGELFF.

This clonotype was picked up many times. The V call is TRBV5-1, the J call TRBJ2-5; 10 nucleotides line up with TRBD1. After removal of 7 bases from V and 4 bases from J, the junction contained 7 bases not matched to a gene. Germline-derived CDR1 and CDR2 are SGHRS and YFSETQ. CDR3 size: 14 residues. Here the CDR3 DNA reads TGCGCCAGCCGGGACAGGGGATTGGGAGAGACCCAGTACTTC. Its translation: CASRDRGLGETQYF.

This clonotype turned up a few times. CDR3 in amino acids: CSARDSASYEQYF. The CDR3 DNA reads as TGCAGCGCTCGGGACTCCGCCTCCTACGAGCAGTACTTC. V and J are TRBV29-1 and TRBJ2-7, with D perhaps matching TRBD2 (6 bases). Trimming removed 7 bases from V and 0 bases from J, with 13 bases in between. The length of the CDR3 is 13 residues. In germline, CDR1 is SQVTM, CDR2 ANQGSEA.

This chain joins TRBV7-2 and TRBJ2-1; perhaps TRBD2 as D (6 bases). CDR1 is SGHTA, CDR2 FQGNSA, per germline. The CDR3 is made up of 14 amino acids. V lost 9 bases and J lost 5, with 17 bases in between. The CDR3 nucleotides read TGTGCCAGTACTAGGCGGGGTACCGACAATGAGCAGTTCTTC. Protein product: CASTRRGTDNEQFF.

This clonotype was counted between two and nine times. The CDR3, as DNA: TGCGCCAGCAGCTCGGGACTAGCGGGAGGGCAACGAAATGAGCAGTTCTTC. This codes for CASSSGLAGGQRNEQFF. The V call is TRBV5-1, the J call TRBJ2-1, with TRBD2 matching over 16 bases. The CDR3 consists of 17 residues. Germline V gives CDR1 SGHRS, CDR2 YFSETQ. Unmatched junction bases numbered 7, after V lost 3 bases and J lost 7 bases.

This clonotype showed up just a few times. For the CDR3, the DNA is TGTGCCAGCAGTTATTGGGAGGTTGCAACTAATGAAAAACTGTTTTTT. Protein product: CASSYWEVATNEKLFF. The genes are TRBV6-5 and TRBJ1-4; no firm D call. The germline CDR1 and CDR2 sequences are MNHEY and SVGAGI. This CDR3 has 16 residues. Trimming cost V 3 bases and J 0 bases, with 11 bases left between them.

This clonotype was seen repeatedly, ten times or more. The genes are TRBV12-3 or TRBV12-4 and TRBJ1-1, with D maybe TRBD1 (5 bases). With 3 bases removed from V and 1 base from J, the gap between germline ends came to 12 bases. The CDR3 runs 15 residues. The CDR3 protein is CASSFGTLGNTEAFF. The CDR3 DNA follows: TGTGCCAGCAGTTTTGGGACCCTGGGGAACACTGAAGCTTTCTTT.

This clonotype has only a few counts. V gene TRBV28 combines with J gene TRBJ1-1; D not certain. The CDR3 extends over 12 amino acids. V was shortened by 6 bases and J by 4 bases, with 9 bases between the two germline ends. The germline V gene has CDR1 MDHEN and CDR2 SYDVKM. This chain's CDR3 is CASRWWGTEAFF. The DNA of the CDR3 is TGTGCCAGCAGATGGTGGGGCACTGAAGCTTTCTTT.

The DNA of the CDR3 is TGTGCCAGCAGTTATGCAGTCCGGCTCCTTAACTATGGCTACACCTTC. Translation gives CASSYAVRLLNYGYTF. The chain recombines TRBV6-2 or TRBV6-3 with TRBJ1-2; D not resolved. The germline V and J ends were trimmed by 3 bases and 1 base, with 15 bases remaining between them. Germline CDR1 MNHEY, CDR2 SVGEGT. The CDR3 covers 16 residues.

The chain links TRBV5-1 to TRBJ2-7; D is perhaps TRBD2 (6 bases). This CDR3 has 16 amino acids. The ends were cut back, 0 bases at V and 5 bases at J, with 18 bases in the middle. The V gene's germline CDR1 is SGHRS and CDR2 YFSETQ. CDR3: CASSLDGTQRGNEQYF. The CDR3 DNA is TGCGCCAGCAGCTTGGACGGGACTCAACGTGGGAACGAGCAGTACTTC.

This clonotype was seen a handful of times. The V gene is TRBV5-1, the J gene TRBJ2-5; unclear D gene. Germline CDR1 is SGHRS and CDR2 is YFSETQ. CDR3 size: 14 residues. Trimming shortened V by 2 bases and J by 2 bases, and 10 bases separated the two germline ends. In DNA, the CDR3 is TGCGCCAGCAGCTTAAGAGCGCTTCAAGAGACCCAGTACTTC. Protein sequence: CASSLRALQETQYF.

This rearrangement joins TRBV7-8 to TRBJ1-5, with D possibly TRBD1 on 6 matching bases. Germline V gene data show CDR1 as SGHVS and CDR2 as FQNEAQ. This CDR3 is built from 16 residues. Trimming left V 2 bases short and J 5 bases short, with 16 bases between. The CDR3: CASSLTGYEAYQPQHF. CDR3 in DNA: TGTGCCAGCAGCTTAACAGGGTACGAAGCCTATCAGCCCCAGCATTTT.

Many counts were recorded for this clonotype. V usage is TRBV7-9 and J usage is TRBJ2-7, with D tentatively TRBD1 or TRBD2 (5 bases each). CDR1 and CDR2 (germline): SEHNR, FQNEAQ (reference sequence). This CDR3 is built from 14 residues. The ends were cut back, 4 bases at V and 4 bases at J, with 14 bases in the middle. The CDR3, as DNA: TGTGCCAGCAGCTCCACTAGACAGTCTTACGAGCAGTACGTC. Its translation is CASSSTRQSYEQYV.

The rearrangement uses TRBV11-2 and TRBJ2-7; D unresolved. Germline CDR1 and CDR2: SGHAT and FQNNGV. Trimming took 2 bases from V and 6 from J, leaving 11 bases between them. The CDR3 has 13 amino acids. The CDR3 DNA reads as TGTGCCAGCAGCTTATCCCCAGTTCGCGAGCAGTACGTC. Translation gives CASSLSPVREQYV.

The gene calls are TRBV21-1 and TRBJ1-1. TRBV21-1 is assigned pseudogene status. CDR3 length: 13 amino acids. CDR3 in amino acids: CASSNNSPTEAFF. The DNA of the CDR3 is TGTGCCAGCAGCAACAATTCCCCCACTGAAGCTTTCTTT.

This clonotype occurred a few times. This chain uses TRBV29-1 with TRBJ2-5; D perhaps matches TRBD1 (6 bases). Deletions cut 7 bases from V and 5 bases from J, with 23 bases between. This CDR3 comprises 15 residues. From germline, CDR1 is SQVTM and CDR2 ANQGSEA. For the CDR3, the DNA is TGCAGCGGTAGAGGTGGGGGATCAAGGGGGGAGACCCAGTACTTC. Residues: CSGRGGGSRGETQYF.